This T cell receptor (beta chain) emerged from a study of cytomegalovirus exposure and HLA in healthy donors. Study-level results: Later on, an analysis showed TCR association rates differing by HLA locus, with DRB1 the most and HLA-C the fewest.

Use of 60 Vbeta and 13 Jbeta primers characterized the PCR. Libraries were prepared by immunoSEQ multiplex PCR; TCRdb keeps only in-frame clonotypes and omits some of them. The sample includes about 150,000 clones, 80% of them seen just once. In the case of this clone: No antigen is known for it.

This CDR3 is built from 16 residues. The germline CDR1 and CDR2 sequences are SGHRS and YFSETQ. Unmatched junction bases numbered 6, after V lost 0 bases and J lost 6 bases. This chain links TRBV5-1 with TRBJ2-3, with 11 bases lining up with TRBD1. The sequence was obtained from a young man in good health and CMV-seropositive. Sequencing was done on a sample of PBMCs. This CDR3 is CASSLAGTGGIDTQYF. The CDR3, as DNA: TGCGCCAGCAGCTTGGCCGGGACAGGGGGAATTGATACGCAGTATTTT.